This T cell receptor beta chain was sequenced in a study of cytomegalovirus exposure and HLA in healthy donors. Broader study findings: An analysis was carried out at a later point. It showed that HLA-associated TCR beta chains were more clonally expanded than equally common non-associated chains. HLA alleles were associated with roughly 15,000 TCR beta sequences in a later analysis at 0.05 false discovery rate.

This CDR3 region has 15 residues. Per the germline V gene, CDR1 is LNHDA and CDR2 is SQIVND (reference sequence). Trimming shortened V by 1 base and J by 0 bases, and 8 bases separated the two germline ends. Amplification used 60 Vbeta primers and 13 Jbeta primers. Source study methods: In a later analysis, the count reached about 75 million unique TCR beta chains, with 8.5 million to 14 million shared. Assay used: immunoSEQ multiplex PCR; TCRdb lists only in-frame clones, some missing. The V and J calls and clone size were taken over from that table, and D and trimming were inferred from the DNA. The table lists 190,000 or so clones, around 83% of them singletons. Those who donated were healthy bone marrow donors. Concerning this clone: What it recognizes is unknown.

The genes are TRBV19 and TRBJ2-3; tentative D call: TRBD1 (6 bases). This clonotype was obtained from a man in his fifties in good health and CMV-seronegative. The sample consisted of PBMCs. The CDR3 loop is CASSIGGPSTDTQYF. Here the CDR3 DNA reads TGTGCCAGTAGTATAGGGGGGCCAAGCACAGATACGCAGTATTTT.